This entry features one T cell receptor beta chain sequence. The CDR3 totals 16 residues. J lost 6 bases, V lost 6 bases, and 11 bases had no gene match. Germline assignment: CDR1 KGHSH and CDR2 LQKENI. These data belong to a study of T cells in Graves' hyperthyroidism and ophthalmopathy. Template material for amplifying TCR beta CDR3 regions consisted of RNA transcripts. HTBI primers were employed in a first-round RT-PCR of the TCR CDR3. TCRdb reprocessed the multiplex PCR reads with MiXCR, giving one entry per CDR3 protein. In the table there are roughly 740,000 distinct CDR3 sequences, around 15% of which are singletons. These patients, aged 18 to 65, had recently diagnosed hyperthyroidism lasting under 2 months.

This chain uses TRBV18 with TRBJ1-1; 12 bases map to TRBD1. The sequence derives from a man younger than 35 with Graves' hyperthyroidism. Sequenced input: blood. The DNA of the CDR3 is TGTGCCAGCTCCCCCGGGACAGGGGGCGCAGGGGCTGAAGCTTTCTTT. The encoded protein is CASSPGTGGAGAEAFF.